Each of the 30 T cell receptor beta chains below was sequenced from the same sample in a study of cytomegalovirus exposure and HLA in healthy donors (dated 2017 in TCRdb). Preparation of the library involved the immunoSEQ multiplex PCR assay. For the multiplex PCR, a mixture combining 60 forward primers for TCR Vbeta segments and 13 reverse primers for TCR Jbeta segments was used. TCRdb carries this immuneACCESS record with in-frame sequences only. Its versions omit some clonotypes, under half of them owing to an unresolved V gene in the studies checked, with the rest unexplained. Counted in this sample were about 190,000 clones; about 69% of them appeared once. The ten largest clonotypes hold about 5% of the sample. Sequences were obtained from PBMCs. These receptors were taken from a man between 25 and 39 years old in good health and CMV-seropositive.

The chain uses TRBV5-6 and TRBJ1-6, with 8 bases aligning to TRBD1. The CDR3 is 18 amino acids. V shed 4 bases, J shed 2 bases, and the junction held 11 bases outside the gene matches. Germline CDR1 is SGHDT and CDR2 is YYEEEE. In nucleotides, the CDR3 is TGTGCCAGCAGCCCTATAGGACAGGGTACCACCTATAATTCACCCCTCCACTTT. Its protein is CASSPIGQGTTYNSPLHF.

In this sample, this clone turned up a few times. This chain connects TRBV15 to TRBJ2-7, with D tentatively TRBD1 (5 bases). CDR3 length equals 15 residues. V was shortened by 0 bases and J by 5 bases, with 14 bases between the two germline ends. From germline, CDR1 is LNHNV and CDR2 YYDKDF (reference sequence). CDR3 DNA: TGTGCCACCAGCAGAGATCAAAGGGGAAGCCACGAGCAGTACTTC. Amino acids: CATSRDQRGSHEQYF.

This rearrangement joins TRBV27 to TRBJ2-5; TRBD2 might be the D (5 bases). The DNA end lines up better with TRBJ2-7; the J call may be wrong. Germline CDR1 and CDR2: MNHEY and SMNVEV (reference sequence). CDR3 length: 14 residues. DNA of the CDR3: TGTGCCAGCAGCCGTAGGACGGGAACCTACGAGCAGTACTTC. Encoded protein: CASSRRTGTYEQYF.

As DNA, the CDR3 is TGTGCCAGCAGTGTACGGGGGGCACTCAATGAGCAGTTCTTC. Translated: CASSVRGALNEQFF. The gene calls are TRBV6-1 and TRBJ2-1, with D possibly being TRBD2 (7 bases). Trimming pared 4 bases from V and 6 bases from J, leaving 13 bases between. Germline V gene sequence: CDR1 MNHNS, CDR2 SASEGT. This CDR3 region has 14 residues.

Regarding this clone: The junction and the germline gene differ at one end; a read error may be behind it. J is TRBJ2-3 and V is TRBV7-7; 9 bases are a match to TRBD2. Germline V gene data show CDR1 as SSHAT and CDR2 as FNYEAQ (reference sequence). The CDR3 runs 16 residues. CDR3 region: CASSLGLAGVMDTQYF. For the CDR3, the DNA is TGTGCTAGCAGCTTAGGGTTAGCGGGAGTTATGGATACGCAGTATTTT.

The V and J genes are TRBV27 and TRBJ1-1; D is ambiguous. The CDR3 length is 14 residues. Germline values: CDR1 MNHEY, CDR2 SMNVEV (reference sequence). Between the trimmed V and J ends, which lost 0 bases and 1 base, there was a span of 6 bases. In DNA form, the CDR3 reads TGTGCCAGCAGTTTATCGTTACAGAACACTGAAGCTTTCTTT. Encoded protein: CASSLSLQNTEAFF.

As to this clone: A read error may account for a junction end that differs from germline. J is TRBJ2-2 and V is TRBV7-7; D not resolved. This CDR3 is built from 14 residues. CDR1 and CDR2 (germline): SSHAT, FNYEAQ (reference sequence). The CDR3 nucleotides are TGTGCTAGCAGCTTAAGCCCGAACACCGGGGAGCTGTTTTTT. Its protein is CASSLSPNTGELFF. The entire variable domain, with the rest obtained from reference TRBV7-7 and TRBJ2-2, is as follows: GAGVSQSPRYKVTKRGQDVTLRCDPISSHATLYWYQQALGQGPEFLTYFNYEAQPDKSGLPSDRFSAERPEGSISTLTIQRTEQRDSAMYRCASSLSPNTGELFFGEGSRLTVL.

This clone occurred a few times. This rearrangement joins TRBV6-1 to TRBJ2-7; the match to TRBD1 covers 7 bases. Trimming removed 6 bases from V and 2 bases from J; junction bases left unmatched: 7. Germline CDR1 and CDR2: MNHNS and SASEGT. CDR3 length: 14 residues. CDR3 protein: CASRGTASPYEQYF. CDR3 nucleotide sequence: TGTGCCAGCAGGGGGACAGCCTCCCCCTACGAGCAGTACTTC.

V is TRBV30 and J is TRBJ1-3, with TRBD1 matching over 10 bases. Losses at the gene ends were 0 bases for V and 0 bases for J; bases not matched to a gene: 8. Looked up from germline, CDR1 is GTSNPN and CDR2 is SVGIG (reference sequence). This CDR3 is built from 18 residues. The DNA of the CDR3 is TGTGCCTGGAGTGTACGGGACAGGGGCCAATACTCTGGAAACACCATATATTTT. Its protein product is CAWSVRDRGQYSGNTIYF.

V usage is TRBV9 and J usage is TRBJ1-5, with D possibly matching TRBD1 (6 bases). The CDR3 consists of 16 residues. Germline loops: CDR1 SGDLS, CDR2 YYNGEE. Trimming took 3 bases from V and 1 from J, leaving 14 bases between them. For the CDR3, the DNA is TGTGCCAGCAGCGAGGGTGGGGGCGGGAGCAATCAGCCCCAGCATTTT. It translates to CASSEGGGGSNQPQHF.

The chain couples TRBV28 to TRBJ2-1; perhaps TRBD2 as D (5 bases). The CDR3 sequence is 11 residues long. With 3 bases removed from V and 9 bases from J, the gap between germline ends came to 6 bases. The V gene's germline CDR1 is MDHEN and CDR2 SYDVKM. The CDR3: CASSFRGEQFF. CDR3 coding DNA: TGTGCCAGCAGTTTTCGGGGTGAGCAGTTCTTC.

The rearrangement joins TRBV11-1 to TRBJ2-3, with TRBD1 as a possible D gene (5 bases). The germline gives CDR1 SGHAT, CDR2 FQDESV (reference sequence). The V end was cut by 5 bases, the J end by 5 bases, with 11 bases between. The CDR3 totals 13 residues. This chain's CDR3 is CASSAPGLDTQYF. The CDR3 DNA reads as TGTGCCAGCAGCGCTCCAGGGTTAGATACGCAGTATTTT. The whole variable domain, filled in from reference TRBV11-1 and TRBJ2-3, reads EAEVAQSPRYKITEKSQAVAFWCDPISGHATLYWYRQILGQGPELLVQFQDESVVDDSQLPKDRFSAERLKGVDSTLKIQPAELGDSAMYLCASSAPGLDTQYFGPGTRLTVL.

CDR3 protein: CASSLTVGVLTDTQYF. CDR3 DNA sequence: TGTGCCAGCAGCTTAACGGTGGGAGTCTTAACAGATACGCAGTATTTT. V gene TRBV7-2 combines with J gene TRBJ2-3; D perhaps matches TRBD2 (5 bases). The CDR3 contains 16 residues. The V end lost 2 bases, the J end lost 3 bases, and 15 bases lay between the germline ends. The germline CDR1 and CDR2 sequences are SGHTA and FQGNSA. Drawing the rest from reference TRBV7-2 and TRBJ2-3, the complete variable domain is GAGVSQSPSNKVTEKGKDVELRCDPISGHTALYWYRQSLGQGLEFLIYFQGNSAPDKSGLPSDRFSAERTGGSVSTLTIQRTQQEDSAVYLCASSLTVGVLTDTQYFGPGTRLTVL.

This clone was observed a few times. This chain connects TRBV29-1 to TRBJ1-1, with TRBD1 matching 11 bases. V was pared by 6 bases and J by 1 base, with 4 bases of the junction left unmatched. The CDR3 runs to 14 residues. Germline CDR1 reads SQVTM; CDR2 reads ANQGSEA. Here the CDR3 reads CSVEGQGGNTEAFF. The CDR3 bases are TGCAGCGTCGAGGGACAGGGGGGGAACACTGAAGCTTTCTTT.

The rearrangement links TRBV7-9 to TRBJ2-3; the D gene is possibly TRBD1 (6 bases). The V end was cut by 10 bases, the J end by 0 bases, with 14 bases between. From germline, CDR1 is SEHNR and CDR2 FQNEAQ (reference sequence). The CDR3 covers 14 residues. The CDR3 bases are TGTGCCACACGACAGGATACTAGCACAGATACGCAGTATTTT. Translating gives CATRQDTSTDTQYF.

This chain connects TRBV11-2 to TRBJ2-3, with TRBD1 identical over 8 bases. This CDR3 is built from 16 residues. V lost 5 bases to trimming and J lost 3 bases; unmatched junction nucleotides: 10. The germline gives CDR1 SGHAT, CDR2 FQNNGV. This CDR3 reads CASSPKTGVDTDTQYF. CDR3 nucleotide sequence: TGTGCCAGCAGCCCCAAGACAGGGGTGGATACAGATACGCAGTATTTT. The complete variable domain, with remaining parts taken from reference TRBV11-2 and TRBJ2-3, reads EAGVAQSPRYKIIEKRQSVAFWCNPISGHATLYWYQQILGQGPKLLIQFQNNGVVDDSQLPKDRFSAERLKGVDSTLKIQPAKLEDSAVYLCASSPKTGVDTDTQYFGPGTRLTVL.

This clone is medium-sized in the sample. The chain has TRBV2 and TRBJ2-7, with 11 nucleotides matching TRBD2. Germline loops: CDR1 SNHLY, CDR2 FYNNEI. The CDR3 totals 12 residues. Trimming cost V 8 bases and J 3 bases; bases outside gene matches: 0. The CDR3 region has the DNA TGTGCCAGCGGGACTAGCGGCTACGAGCAGTACTTC. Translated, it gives CASGTSGYEQYF.

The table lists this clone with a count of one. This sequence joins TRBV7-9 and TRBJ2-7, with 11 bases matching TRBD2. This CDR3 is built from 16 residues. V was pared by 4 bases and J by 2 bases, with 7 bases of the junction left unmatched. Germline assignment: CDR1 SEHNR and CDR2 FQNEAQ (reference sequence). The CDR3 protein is CASSSPSGRTAYEQYF. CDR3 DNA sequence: TGTGCCAGCAGCTCGCCTAGCGGGAGGACCGCCTACGAGCAGTACTTC. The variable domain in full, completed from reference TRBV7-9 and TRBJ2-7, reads DTGVSQNPRHKITKRGQNVTFRCDPISEHNRLYWYRQTLGQGPEFLTYFQNEAQLEKSRLLSDRFSAERPKGSFSTLEIQRTEQGDSAMYLCASSSPSGRTAYEQYFGPGTRLTVT.

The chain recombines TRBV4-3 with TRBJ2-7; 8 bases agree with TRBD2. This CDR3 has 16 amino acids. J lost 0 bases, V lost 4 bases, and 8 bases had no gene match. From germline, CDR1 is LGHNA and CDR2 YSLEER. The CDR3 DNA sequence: TGCGCCAGCAGCCGGAGGGTGGCGGGAGGCTCCTACGAGCAGTACTTC. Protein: CASSRRVAGGSYEQYF.

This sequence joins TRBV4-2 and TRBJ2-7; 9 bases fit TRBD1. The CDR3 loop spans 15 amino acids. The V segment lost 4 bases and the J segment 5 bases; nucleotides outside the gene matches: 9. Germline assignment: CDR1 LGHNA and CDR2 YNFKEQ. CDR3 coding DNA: TGTGCCAGCAGCCCCAGTGGGGGACAGGGCCACGAGCAGTACTTC. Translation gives CASSPSGGQGHEQYF.

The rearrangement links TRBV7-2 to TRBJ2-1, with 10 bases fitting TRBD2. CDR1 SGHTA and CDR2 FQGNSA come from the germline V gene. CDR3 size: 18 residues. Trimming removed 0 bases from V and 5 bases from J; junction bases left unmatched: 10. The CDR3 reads CASSLALVGTSENNEQFF. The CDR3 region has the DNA TGTGCCAGCAGCTTAGCGCTAGTGGGGACTAGCGAGAACAATGAGCAGTTCTTC.

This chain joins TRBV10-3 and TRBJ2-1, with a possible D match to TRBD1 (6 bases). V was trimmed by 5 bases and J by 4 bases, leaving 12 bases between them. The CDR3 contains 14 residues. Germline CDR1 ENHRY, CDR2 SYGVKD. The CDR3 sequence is CAISTGTKYNEQFF. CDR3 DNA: TGTGCCATCAGTACCGGGACAAAATACAATGAGCAGTTCTTC.

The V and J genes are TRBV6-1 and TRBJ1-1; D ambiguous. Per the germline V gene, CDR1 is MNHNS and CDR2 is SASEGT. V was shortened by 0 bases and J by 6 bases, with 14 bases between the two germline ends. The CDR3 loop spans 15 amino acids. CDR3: CASSEAEGGKAEAFF. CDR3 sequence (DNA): TGTGCCAGCAGTGAAGCGGAGGGAGGGAAAGCTGAAGCTTTCTTT.

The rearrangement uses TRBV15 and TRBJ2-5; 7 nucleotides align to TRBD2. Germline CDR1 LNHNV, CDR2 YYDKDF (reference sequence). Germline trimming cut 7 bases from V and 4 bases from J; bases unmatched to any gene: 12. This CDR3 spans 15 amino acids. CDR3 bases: TGTGCCACCAACCCGGGGGGAGCGGGATTAGAGACCCAGTACTTC. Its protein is CATNPGGAGLETQYF.

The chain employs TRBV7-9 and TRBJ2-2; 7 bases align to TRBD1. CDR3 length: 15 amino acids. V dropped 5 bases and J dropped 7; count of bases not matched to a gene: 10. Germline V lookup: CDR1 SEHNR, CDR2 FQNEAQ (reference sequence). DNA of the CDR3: TGTGCCAGCAGCCACGACAGGGTCGGGATCGGGGAGCTGTTTTTT. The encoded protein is CASSHDRVGIGELFF.

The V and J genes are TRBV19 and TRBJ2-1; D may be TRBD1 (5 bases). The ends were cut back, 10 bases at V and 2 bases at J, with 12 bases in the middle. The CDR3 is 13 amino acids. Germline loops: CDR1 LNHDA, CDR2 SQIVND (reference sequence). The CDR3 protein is CATNDRTYNEQFF. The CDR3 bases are TGTGCCACCAACGACAGAACCTACAATGAGCAGTTCTTC.

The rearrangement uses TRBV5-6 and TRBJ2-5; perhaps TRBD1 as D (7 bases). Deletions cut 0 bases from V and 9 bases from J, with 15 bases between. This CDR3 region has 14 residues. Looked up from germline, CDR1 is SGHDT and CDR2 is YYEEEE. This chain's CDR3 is CASSLGLAQGAQYF. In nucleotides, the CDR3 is TGTGCCAGCAGCTTGGGGCTAGCGCAGGGGGCCCAGTACTTC.

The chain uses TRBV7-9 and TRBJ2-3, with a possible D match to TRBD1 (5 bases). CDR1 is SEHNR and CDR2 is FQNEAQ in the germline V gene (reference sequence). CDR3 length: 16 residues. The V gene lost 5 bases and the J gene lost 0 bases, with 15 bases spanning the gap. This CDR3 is CASSPNPRDSTDTQYF. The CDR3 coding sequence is TGTGCCAGCAGCCCCAACCCCAGGGATAGCACAGATACGCAGTATTTT.

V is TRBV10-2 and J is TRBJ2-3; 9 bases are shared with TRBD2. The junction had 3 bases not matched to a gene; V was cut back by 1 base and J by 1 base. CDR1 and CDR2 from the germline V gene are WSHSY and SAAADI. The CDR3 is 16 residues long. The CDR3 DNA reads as TGCGCCAGCAGTGAGTTCCGGACTAGCGGCACAGATACGCAGTATTTT. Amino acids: CASSEFRTSGTDTQYF.

CDR3 sequence reads: CASTPGRGTPFGYTF. CDR3 nucleotide sequence: TGTGCCAGTACCCCAGGGCGGGGTACTCCATTTGGCTACACCTTC. The chain carries TRBV19 and TRBJ1-2, with D perhaps TRBD1 (5 bases). The germline V gene has CDR1 LNHDA and CDR2 SQIVND (reference sequence). The length of the CDR3 is 15 residues. V dropped 7 bases and J dropped 7 bases, with 22 bases sitting between them.